This TCR beta chain was sequenced in a study of cytomegalovirus exposure and HLA in healthy donors. A multiplex PCR was run with 60 Vbeta primers and 13 Jbeta primers. Profiled with immunoSEQ multiplex PCR; TCRdb holds only in-frame clones, not every one. Among about 140,000 clones, more than 70% were seen once, and the ten largest hold roughly 2.4%. V lost 6 bases, J lost 2 bases, and 14 bases lay in between. The CDR3 consists of 14 residues. Germline CDR1 is MDHEN and CDR2 is SYDVKM. The origin of this receptor is a man aged 45-65 years in good health and CMV-seronegative. Material: PBMCs. J is TRBJ2-7 and V is TRBV28; tentative D call: TRBD2 (5 bases). Here the CDR3 reads CASSGPSGTYEQYF. CDR3 in DNA: TGTGCCAGCAGCGGCCCTTCGGGGACCTACGAGCAGTACTTC.